These 30 T cell receptor beta chains were sequenced from one sample in a study of cytomegalovirus exposure and HLA in healthy donors. Primers: 60 Vbeta forward and 13 Jbeta reverse. The repertoire was sequenced with immunoSEQ multiplex PCR; TCRdb's copy has only in-frame clones and lacks some. In all, the sample yields around 75,000 clones. Source material: PBMCs. These receptors originate from a boy younger than 18 in good health and CMV-seronegative.

V gene TRBV6-6 combines with J gene TRBJ1-1, with 7 bases fitting TRBD1. CDR3 length: 15 residues. In germline, CDR1 is MNHNY, CDR2 SVGAGI (reference sequence). Losses at the gene ends were 1 base for V and 0 bases for J; bases not matched to a gene: 2. CDR3 bases: TGTGCCAGCAGTTACTTAACAGGGGTGAACACTGAAGCTTTCTTT. It encodes CASSYLTGVNTEAFF.

This chain links TRBV6-5 with TRBJ2-3; 7 nucleotides line up with TRBD1. There are 15 residues in the CDR3. The J segment lost 5 bases and the V segment lost 5 bases, leaving 10 bases of the junction unmatched. From germline, CDR1 is MNHEY and CDR2 SVGAGI. The CDR3 DNA reads as TGTGCCAGCAGTCTAAATAAGGGGGCGGGAGATACGCAGTATTTT. Translated, it gives CASSLNKGAGDTQYF.

This sequence joins TRBV19 and TRBJ2-7; D might be TRBD1 (5 bases). Germline V CDR1 and CDR2: LNHDA, SQIVND (reference sequence). With 1 base removed from V and 8 bases from J, the gap between germline ends came to 12 bases. This CDR3 has 13 residues. The DNA of the CDR3 is TGTGCCAGTAGTATAGTTCCCCAGGGCCAGCAGTACTTC. Residues: CASSIVPQGQQYF.

The genes are TRBV28 and TRBJ1-2; D is possibly TRBD1 (6 bases). The V and J ends lost 2 bases and 8 bases respectively, with 18 bases between them. Germline loops: CDR1 MDHEN, CDR2 SYDVKM. The length of the CDR3 is 15 residues. The CDR3 loop reads CASSLQRGGAGGYTF. CDR3 sequence (DNA): TGTGCCAGCAGTTTACAGAGGGGGGGCGCCGGGGGCTACACCTTC.

The rearrangement uses TRBV9 and TRBJ1-1; unclear D gene. This CDR3 region has 15 residues. The V end lost 0 bases, the J end lost 0 bases, and 9 bases lay between the germline ends. Looked up from germline, CDR1 is SGDLS and CDR2 is YYNGEE. The CDR3 bases are TGTGCCAGCAGCGTAGGGTCAGGTCTGAACACTGAAGCTTTCTTT. The encoded protein is CASSVGSGLNTEAFF.

The V and J genes are TRBV14 and TRBJ1-2; 8 bases fit TRBD1. Germline loops: CDR1 SGHDN, CDR2 FVKESK. CDR3 size: 13 residues. With V trimmed by 6 bases and J by 4 bases, 4 bases remained unmatched. Here the CDR3 DNA reads TGTGCCAGCAGGATGACAGGGGCCTATGGCTACACCTTC. It translates to CASRMTGAYGYTF.

The chain recombines TRBV7-9 with TRBJ1-1; D might be TRBD1 (5 bases). V gave up 5 bases and J gave up 3 bases, with 19 bases separating them. This CDR3 has 16 residues. Germline CDR1 is SEHNR and CDR2 is FQNEAQ (reference sequence). DNA of the CDR3: TGTGCCAGCAGCCTATACACGGGGGTGAGTGACACTGAAGCTTTCTTT. It translates to CASSLYTGVSDTEAFF.

This chain links TRBV5-1 with TRBJ2-7; 10 nucleotides match TRBD1. This CDR3 is 15 amino acids long. The germline V gene has CDR1 SGHRS and CDR2 YFSETQ. V trimming: 0 bases; J trimming: 3 bases; junction bases outside the gene matches: 3. CDR3 sequence (DNA): TGCGCCAGCAGCTTGGGGGGGACAGGGGTCTACGAGCAGTACTTC. It encodes CASSLGGTGVYEQYF.

The chain joins TRBV9 to TRBJ1-2; the match to TRBD1 covers 7 bases. The CDR3 sequence is 15 residues long. The ends lost 3 bases at V and 8 bases at J; junction bases unmatched: 13. Looked up from germline, CDR1 is SGDLS and CDR2 is YYNGEE. The CDR3 protein is CASSATGSQSKGYTF. Written as DNA, the CDR3 is TGTGCCAGCAGCGCGACAGGGAGTCAATCGAAGGGCTACACCTTC.

The CDR3 sequence: CAWSGTGLAGGAQYF. CDR3 nucleotides: TGTGCCTGGAGTGGAACGGGACTAGCGGGAGGAGCCCAGTACTTC. V is TRBV30 and J is TRBJ2-5; the match to TRBD2 covers 15 bases. V shed 1 base, J shed 9 bases, and the junction held 6 bases outside the gene matches. Germline V lookup: CDR1 GTSNPN, CDR2 SVGIG (reference sequence). CDR3 length equals 15 residues.

This chain uses TRBV10-3 with TRBJ1-6; TRBD1 agrees at 10 bases. V was pared by 4 bases and J by 8 bases, with 8 bases of the junction left unmatched. The CDR3 covers 16 residues. Per the germline V gene, CDR1 is ENHRY and CDR2 is SYGVKD. CDR3 amino acids: CAISGGQGRMDSPLHF. The CDR3 DNA is TGTGCCATCAGTGGGGGACAGGGGCGTATGGATTCACCCCTCCACTTT.

This chain links TRBV18 with TRBJ2-2; D not certain. Trimming took off 3 bases at V and 1 base at J, with 15 bases between the two ends. The germline V gene encodes CDR1 KGHSH and CDR2 LQKENI. The CDR3 extends over 17 amino acids. CDR3 in amino acids: CASSPTHGGVNTGELFF. CDR3 DNA: TGTGCCAGCTCACCTACGCACGGTGGTGTGAACACCGGGGAGCTGTTTTTT. The full variable domain, rest sourced from reference TRBV18 and TRBJ2-2, is NAGVMQNPRHLVRRRGQEARLRCSPMKGHSHVYWYRQLPEEGLKFMVYLQKENIIDESGMPKERFSAEFPKEGPSILRIQQVVRGDSAAYFCASSPTHGGVNTGELFFGEGSRLTVL.

The chain joins TRBV2 to TRBJ2-7, with 8 bases identical to TRBD1. The CDR3 extends over 14 amino acids. V was clipped by 7 bases and J by 3 bases; unmatched bases: 8. CDR1 is SNHLY and CDR2 is FYNNEI in the germline V gene. CDR3 loop: CASNGQGPYYEQYF. As DNA, the CDR3 is TGTGCCAGCAACGGACAGGGACCTTACTACGAGCAGTACTTC.

J is TRBJ2-1 and V is TRBV9; D gene unclear. CDR1 and CDR2 (germline): SGDLS, YYNGEE. V lost 0 bases and J lost 2, with 9 bases in between. CDR3 length: 15 residues. The CDR3 DNA is TGTGCCAGCAGCGTAGGACGGAGAACCTACAATGAGCAGTTCTTC. Translated, it gives CASSVGRRTYNEQFF.

The V call is TRBV27, the J call TRBJ1-1; 11 bases fit TRBD1. The V gene end was trimmed by 4 bases and the J gene end by 6 bases; junction bases not matched to a gene: 7. The CDR3 extends over 15 amino acids. Germline values: CDR1 MNHEY, CDR2 SMNVEV (reference sequence). CDR3 in amino acids: CASSSRTGGYPEAFF. CDR3 sequence (DNA): TGTGCCAGCAGTTCACGGACAGGGGGCTACCCTGAAGCTTTCTTT.

The gene calls are TRBV5-6 and TRBJ2-7; possibly TRBD1 for D (6 bases). The germline V and J ends were trimmed by 0 bases and 4 bases, with 14 bases remaining between them. CDR1 is SGHDT, CDR2 YYEEEE, per germline. The CDR3 length is 15 residues. The CDR3 bases are TGTGCCAGCAGCTTGGGACGCAGGGGTCCTTACGAGCAGTACTTC. Residues: CASSLGRRGPYEQYF.

The V gene is TRBV18, the J gene TRBJ2-1; D may be TRBD1 (6 bases). The CDR3 totals 17 residues. Per germline, CDR1 KGHSH and CDR2 LQKENI. V lost 1 base to trimming and J lost 8 bases, with 21 bases between them. The CDR3 nucleotides are TGTGCCAGCTCACCACAGAATACAGGGCTGAGTGGCCATGAGCAGTTCTTC. The encoded protein is CASSPQNTGLSGHEQFF.

The gene calls are TRBV19 and TRBJ2-1; 7 bases are shared with TRBD2. With V trimmed by 9 bases and J by 10 bases, 12 bases remained unmatched. Germline CDR1 is LNHDA and CDR2 is SQIVND (reference sequence). The CDR3 is 13 residues long. CDR3 nucleotide sequence: TGTGCCAGCTCTAGCGGACGGGGATGGGAGCAGTTCTTC. This gives the protein CASSSGRGWEQFF.

The chain joins TRBV9 to TRBJ2-5; TRBD2 is a possible D gene (6 bases). CDR3 length equals 17 residues. Between the trimmed V and J ends, which lost 0 bases and 3 bases, there was a span of 18 bases. Germline CDR1 reads SGDLS; CDR2 reads YYNGEE. The CDR3 protein is CASSVGRRGAVEETQYF. In DNA, the CDR3 is TGTGCCAGCAGCGTAGGACGTCGCGGGGCGGTTGAAGAGACCCAGTACTTC.

The gene calls are TRBV7-2 and TRBJ2-7; TRBD2 agrees at 12 bases. Germline V gene sequence: CDR1 SGHTA, CDR2 FQGNSA. Losses at the gene ends were 4 bases for V and 4 bases for J; bases not matched to a gene: 11. This CDR3 contains 17 residues. Written as DNA, the CDR3 is TGTGCCAGCAGCTCACAATCTAGCGGGAGGGCCAGGTACGAGCAGTACTTC. Amino acids: CASSSQSSGRARYEQYF.

The chain uses TRBV4-3 and TRBJ1-3, with 7 nucleotides matching TRBD1. The CDR3 extends over 16 amino acids. Per germline, CDR1 LGHNA and CDR2 YSLEER. J gave up 3 bases and V 3 bases, and 8 bases lay outside the gene matches. In DNA form, the CDR3 reads TGCGCCAGCAGCCAGAAGACAGGGTCTGGTGGAAACACCATATATTTT. It translates to CASSQKTGSGGNTIYF.

The chain recombines TRBV9 with TRBJ1-6; unclear D gene. Trimming took off 2 bases at V and 0 bases at J, with 3 bases between the two ends. CDR3 length: 14 amino acids. Germline-derived CDR1 and CDR2 are SGDLS and YYNGEE. This CDR3 is CASSVSSYNSPLHF. The CDR3 DNA reads TGTGCCAGCAGCGTCAGCTCCTATAATTCACCCCTCCACTTT.

V gene TRBV5-6 combines with J gene TRBJ2-7, with 12 positions matching TRBD2. In germline, CDR1 is SGHDT, CDR2 YYEEEE. V lost 0 bases to trimming and J lost 2 bases; unmatched junction nucleotides: 0. The CDR3 contains 15 residues. As DNA, the CDR3 is TGTGCCAGCAGCTTGGGGACTAGCGGGGCCTACGAGCAGTACTTC. Its protein is CASSLGTSGAYEQYF.

The V call is TRBV7-4, the J call TRBJ2-7; 10 bases are a match to TRBD2. In germline, CDR1 is SGHVT, CDR2 SQSDAQ. J lost 1 base, V lost 7 bases, and 13 bases had no gene match. The CDR3 extends over 17 amino acids. The CDR3 coding sequence is TGTGCCAGCACCTTGAGGATTAGCGGGAGGTTATCCTACGAGCAGTACTTC. It yields the protein CASTLRISGRLSYEQYF.

The chain employs TRBV4-3 and TRBJ2-4; 11 bases are a match to TRBD2. Germline CDR1 reads LGHNA; CDR2 reads YSLEER. V dropped 0 bases and J dropped 7; count of bases not matched to a gene: 8. This CDR3 comprises 17 residues. CDR3: CASSQDIAGGPANIQYF. The DNA for the CDR3 is TGCGCCAGCAGCCAAGATATAGCGGGAGGGCCGGCGAACATTCAGTACTTC.

The J gene is TRBJ2-7, the V gene TRBV4-1; TRBD1 matches 9 bases. After removal of 3 bases from V and 6 bases from J, the junction contained 9 bases not matched to a gene. The CDR3 sequence is 15 residues long. CDR1 is MGHRA, CDR2 YSYEKL, per germline. CDR3 nucleotide sequence: TGCGCCAGCAGCCAGTCCGGGACAGGGTCAAGCGAGCAGTACTTC. Translation gives CASSQSGTGSSEQYF.

The chain joins TRBV19 to TRBJ2-2, with 7 bases aligning to TRBD2. From germline, CDR1 is LNHDA and CDR2 SQIVND (reference sequence). CDR3 length equals 14 residues. The J segment lost 3 bases and the V segment lost 7 bases, leaving 5 bases of the junction unmatched. CDR3 bases: TGTGCCAGTAATTGGGGGAGGGACACCGGGGAGCTGTTTTTT. It specifies CASNWGRDTGELFF.

The genes are TRBV9 and TRBJ2-5; TRBD2 might be the D (6 bases). Between the trimmed V and J ends, which lost 1 base and 5 bases, there was a span of 12 bases. Germline lookup yields CDR1 SGDLS and CDR2 YYNGEE. CDR3 size: 14 residues. Written as DNA, the CDR3 is TGTGCCAGCAGCGTATCGGGAGCGTGGGAGACCCAGTACTTC. Translation gives CASSVSGAWETQYF.

CDR3 coding DNA: TGTGCCAGCAGTGGGACAAGGGGCGATCAGCCCCAGCATTTT. This gives the protein CASSGTRGDQPQHF. V usage is TRBV7-9 and J usage is TRBJ1-5; D may be TRBD1 (6 bases). Trimming pared 6 bases from V and 5 bases from J, leaving 14 bases between. The CDR3 has 14 residues. Germline lookup yields CDR1 SEHNR and CDR2 FQNEAQ (reference sequence).

This sequence joins TRBV7-9 and TRBJ1-2; 7 nucleotides agree with TRBD1. The V and J ends lost 4 bases and 4 bases, in that order; junction bases with no gene match: 12. Germline V CDR1 and CDR2: SEHNR, FQNEAQ (reference sequence). CDR3 length: 16 amino acids. CDR3 nucleotides: TGTGCCAGCAGCTACCTGCCAGGGGGAGTCGGCTATGGCTACACCTTC. Translation: CASSYLPGGVGYGYTF.